Below, one T cell receptor beta chain is given with its context. The germline V gene encodes CDR1 SNHLY and CDR2 FYNNEI. This CDR3 contains 14 residues. Trimming pared 6 bases from V and 0 bases from J, leaving 6 bases between. This entry comes from a study of blood T cell repertoires in COVID-19. Looking at the study overall: Sample material is recorded as cDNA or gDNA derived from T cells, B-cell-depleted T cells, or PBMCs.

Measured with immunoSEQ multiplex PCR; TCRdb has only the in-frame clones, and not every one. This sample has roughly 150,000 clones, with around 85% found just once. The V gene is TRBV2, the J gene TRBJ2-6; D gene uncertain. The sample was peripheral blood. The receptor was derived from a human donor in a cohort sampled during active COVID-19. Here the CDR3 reads CASRQYSGANVLTF. The CDR3 DNA reads TGTGCCAGCAGACAGTACTCTGGGGCCAACGTCCTGACTTTC. The whole variable domain, filled in from reference TRBV2 and TRBJ2-6, reads EPEVTQTPSHQVTQMGQEVILRCVPISNHLYFYWYRQILGQKVEFLVSFYNNEISEKSEIFDDQFSVERPDGSNFTLKIRSTKLEDSAMYFCASRQYSGANVLTFGAGSRLTVL.